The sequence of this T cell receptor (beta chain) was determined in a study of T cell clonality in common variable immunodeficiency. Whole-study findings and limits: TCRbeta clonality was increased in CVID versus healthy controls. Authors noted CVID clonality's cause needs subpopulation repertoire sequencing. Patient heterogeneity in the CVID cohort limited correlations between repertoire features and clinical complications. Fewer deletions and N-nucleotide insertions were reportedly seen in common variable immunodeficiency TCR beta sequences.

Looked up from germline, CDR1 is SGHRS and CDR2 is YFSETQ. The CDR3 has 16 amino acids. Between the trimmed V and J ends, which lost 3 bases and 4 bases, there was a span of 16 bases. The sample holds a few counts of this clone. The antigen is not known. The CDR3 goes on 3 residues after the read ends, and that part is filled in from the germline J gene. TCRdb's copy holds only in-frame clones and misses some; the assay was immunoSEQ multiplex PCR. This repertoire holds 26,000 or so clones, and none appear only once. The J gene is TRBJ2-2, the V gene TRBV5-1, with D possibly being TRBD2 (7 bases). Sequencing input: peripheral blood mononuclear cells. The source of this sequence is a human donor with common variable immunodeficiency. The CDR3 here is CASSSGGRAFTGELFF. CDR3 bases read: TGCGCCAGCAGCTCGGGGGGCAGGGCTTTCACCGGGGAG. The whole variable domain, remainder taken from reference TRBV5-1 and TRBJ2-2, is KAGVTQTPRYLIKTRGQQVTLSCSPISGHRSVSWYQQTPGQGLQFLFEYFSETQRNKGNFPGRFSGRQFSNSRSEMNVSTLELGDSALYLCASSSGGRAFTGELFFGEGSRLTVL.